The 7 T cell receptor beta chains given below trace back to one sample, sequenced in a study of human T cells and chemical hapten exposure. Each CDR3 protein gets one entry after TCRdb re-called the RACE reads with MiXCR. The data show about 380,000 distinct CDR3 sequences, over 6% seen once. Time point denoted: patch test 2, 6 weeks after DPC sensitization. Noted treatment: therapeutic diphenylcyclopropenone sensitization with weekly scalp DPC. The specimen was whole blood, collected in connection with sensitization to the hapten diphenylcyclopropenone (DPC). These receptor sequences come from a woman aged 18-30 years with alopecia areata. Some clones in this sample may be carry-over from other donors' samples.

This clonotype occurred many times. The rearrangement links TRBV7-2 to TRBJ1-1; D may be TRBD1 (6 bases). Germline V gene lookup returns CDR1 SGHTA and CDR2 FQGNSA. This CDR3 region has 15 residues. V lost 4 bases and J 0 bases, leaving 12 bases between the germline ends. In nucleotides, the CDR3 is TGTGCCAGCAGCTCCTGGACAGTTATGAACACTGAAGCTTTCTTT. Translated, it gives CASSSWTVMNTEAFF.

This chain joins TRBV10-3 and TRBJ2-2; no firm D call. Germline values: CDR1 ENHRY, CDR2 SYGVKD. This CDR3 region has 14 residues. Trimming pared 10 bases from V and 0 bases from J, leaving 12 bases between. In nucleotides, the CDR3 is TGTGCCACCACCCGAGATCCGAACACCGGGGAGCTGTTTTTT. It yields the protein CATTRDPNTGELFF.

The table lists this clonotype with many counts. CDR3 loop: CASSQEGVVTDTQYF. The DNA for the CDR3 is TGCGCCAGCAGCCAAGAGGGGGTAGTGACAGATACGCAGTATTTT. The chain recombines TRBV4-1 with TRBJ2-3; D possibly uses TRBD1 or TRBD2 (5 bases each). There are 15 residues in the CDR3. CDR1 is MGHRA, CDR2 YSYEKL, per germline. V shed 0 bases and J shed 3 bases, with 10 bases lying between them.

There are many counts of this clonotype. The genes are TRBV20-1 and TRBJ2-3; the D gene is possibly TRBD1 (5 bases). The CDR3 extends over 15 amino acids. Germline-derived CDR1 and CDR2 are DFQATT and SNEGSKA (reference sequence). V lost 0 bases to trimming and J lost 4 bases, with 14 bases between them. The CDR3 reads CSARDEKGWADTQYF. The DNA for the CDR3 is TGCAGTGCTAGAGATGAGAAGGGGTGGGCAGATACGCAGTATTTT.

The chain employs TRBV28 and TRBJ2-6; TRBD1 matches 11 bases. The CDR3 sequence is 18 residues long. Germline V lookup: CDR1 MDHEN, CDR2 SYDVKM. V gave up 1 base and J gave up 2 bases; unmatched junction bases: 4. The CDR3 is CASSLSGTGGTGANVLTF. The CDR3 region has the DNA TGTGCCAGCAGTTTATCCGGGACAGGGGGTACTGGGGCCAACGTCCTGACTTTC.

This clonotype has ten or more counts. V is TRBV20-1 and J is TRBJ1-2, with D perhaps TRBD1 (5 bases). The CDR3 consists of 13 residues. Trimming removed 2 bases at V and 8 bases at J, with 15 bases between. The germline V gene encodes CDR1 DFQATT and CDR2 SNEGSKA (reference sequence). CDR3 protein: CSARYGALGGYTF. Here the CDR3 DNA reads TGCAGTGCTAGATACGGGGCTCTCGGGGGCTACACCTTC.

The gene calls are TRBV5-1 and TRBJ2-5; 14 bases line up with TRBD2. CDR1 is SGHRS, CDR2 YFSETQ, per germline. Losses at the gene ends were 4 bases for V and 4 bases for J; bases not matched to a gene: 9. CDR3 length: 17 residues. The CDR3 sequence is CASSPEGLAGVGETQYF. The CDR3 coding sequence is TGCGCCAGCAGCCCGGAGGGACTAGCGGGGGTTGGAGAGACCCAGTACTTC. The full variable domain, its missing parts supplied by reference TRBV5-1 and TRBJ2-5, is KAGVTQTPRYLIKTRGQQVTLSCSPISGHRSVSWYQQTPGQGLQFLFEYFSETQRNKGNFPGRFSGRQFSNSRSEMNVSTLELGDSALYLCASSPEGLAGVGETQYFGPGTRLLVL.